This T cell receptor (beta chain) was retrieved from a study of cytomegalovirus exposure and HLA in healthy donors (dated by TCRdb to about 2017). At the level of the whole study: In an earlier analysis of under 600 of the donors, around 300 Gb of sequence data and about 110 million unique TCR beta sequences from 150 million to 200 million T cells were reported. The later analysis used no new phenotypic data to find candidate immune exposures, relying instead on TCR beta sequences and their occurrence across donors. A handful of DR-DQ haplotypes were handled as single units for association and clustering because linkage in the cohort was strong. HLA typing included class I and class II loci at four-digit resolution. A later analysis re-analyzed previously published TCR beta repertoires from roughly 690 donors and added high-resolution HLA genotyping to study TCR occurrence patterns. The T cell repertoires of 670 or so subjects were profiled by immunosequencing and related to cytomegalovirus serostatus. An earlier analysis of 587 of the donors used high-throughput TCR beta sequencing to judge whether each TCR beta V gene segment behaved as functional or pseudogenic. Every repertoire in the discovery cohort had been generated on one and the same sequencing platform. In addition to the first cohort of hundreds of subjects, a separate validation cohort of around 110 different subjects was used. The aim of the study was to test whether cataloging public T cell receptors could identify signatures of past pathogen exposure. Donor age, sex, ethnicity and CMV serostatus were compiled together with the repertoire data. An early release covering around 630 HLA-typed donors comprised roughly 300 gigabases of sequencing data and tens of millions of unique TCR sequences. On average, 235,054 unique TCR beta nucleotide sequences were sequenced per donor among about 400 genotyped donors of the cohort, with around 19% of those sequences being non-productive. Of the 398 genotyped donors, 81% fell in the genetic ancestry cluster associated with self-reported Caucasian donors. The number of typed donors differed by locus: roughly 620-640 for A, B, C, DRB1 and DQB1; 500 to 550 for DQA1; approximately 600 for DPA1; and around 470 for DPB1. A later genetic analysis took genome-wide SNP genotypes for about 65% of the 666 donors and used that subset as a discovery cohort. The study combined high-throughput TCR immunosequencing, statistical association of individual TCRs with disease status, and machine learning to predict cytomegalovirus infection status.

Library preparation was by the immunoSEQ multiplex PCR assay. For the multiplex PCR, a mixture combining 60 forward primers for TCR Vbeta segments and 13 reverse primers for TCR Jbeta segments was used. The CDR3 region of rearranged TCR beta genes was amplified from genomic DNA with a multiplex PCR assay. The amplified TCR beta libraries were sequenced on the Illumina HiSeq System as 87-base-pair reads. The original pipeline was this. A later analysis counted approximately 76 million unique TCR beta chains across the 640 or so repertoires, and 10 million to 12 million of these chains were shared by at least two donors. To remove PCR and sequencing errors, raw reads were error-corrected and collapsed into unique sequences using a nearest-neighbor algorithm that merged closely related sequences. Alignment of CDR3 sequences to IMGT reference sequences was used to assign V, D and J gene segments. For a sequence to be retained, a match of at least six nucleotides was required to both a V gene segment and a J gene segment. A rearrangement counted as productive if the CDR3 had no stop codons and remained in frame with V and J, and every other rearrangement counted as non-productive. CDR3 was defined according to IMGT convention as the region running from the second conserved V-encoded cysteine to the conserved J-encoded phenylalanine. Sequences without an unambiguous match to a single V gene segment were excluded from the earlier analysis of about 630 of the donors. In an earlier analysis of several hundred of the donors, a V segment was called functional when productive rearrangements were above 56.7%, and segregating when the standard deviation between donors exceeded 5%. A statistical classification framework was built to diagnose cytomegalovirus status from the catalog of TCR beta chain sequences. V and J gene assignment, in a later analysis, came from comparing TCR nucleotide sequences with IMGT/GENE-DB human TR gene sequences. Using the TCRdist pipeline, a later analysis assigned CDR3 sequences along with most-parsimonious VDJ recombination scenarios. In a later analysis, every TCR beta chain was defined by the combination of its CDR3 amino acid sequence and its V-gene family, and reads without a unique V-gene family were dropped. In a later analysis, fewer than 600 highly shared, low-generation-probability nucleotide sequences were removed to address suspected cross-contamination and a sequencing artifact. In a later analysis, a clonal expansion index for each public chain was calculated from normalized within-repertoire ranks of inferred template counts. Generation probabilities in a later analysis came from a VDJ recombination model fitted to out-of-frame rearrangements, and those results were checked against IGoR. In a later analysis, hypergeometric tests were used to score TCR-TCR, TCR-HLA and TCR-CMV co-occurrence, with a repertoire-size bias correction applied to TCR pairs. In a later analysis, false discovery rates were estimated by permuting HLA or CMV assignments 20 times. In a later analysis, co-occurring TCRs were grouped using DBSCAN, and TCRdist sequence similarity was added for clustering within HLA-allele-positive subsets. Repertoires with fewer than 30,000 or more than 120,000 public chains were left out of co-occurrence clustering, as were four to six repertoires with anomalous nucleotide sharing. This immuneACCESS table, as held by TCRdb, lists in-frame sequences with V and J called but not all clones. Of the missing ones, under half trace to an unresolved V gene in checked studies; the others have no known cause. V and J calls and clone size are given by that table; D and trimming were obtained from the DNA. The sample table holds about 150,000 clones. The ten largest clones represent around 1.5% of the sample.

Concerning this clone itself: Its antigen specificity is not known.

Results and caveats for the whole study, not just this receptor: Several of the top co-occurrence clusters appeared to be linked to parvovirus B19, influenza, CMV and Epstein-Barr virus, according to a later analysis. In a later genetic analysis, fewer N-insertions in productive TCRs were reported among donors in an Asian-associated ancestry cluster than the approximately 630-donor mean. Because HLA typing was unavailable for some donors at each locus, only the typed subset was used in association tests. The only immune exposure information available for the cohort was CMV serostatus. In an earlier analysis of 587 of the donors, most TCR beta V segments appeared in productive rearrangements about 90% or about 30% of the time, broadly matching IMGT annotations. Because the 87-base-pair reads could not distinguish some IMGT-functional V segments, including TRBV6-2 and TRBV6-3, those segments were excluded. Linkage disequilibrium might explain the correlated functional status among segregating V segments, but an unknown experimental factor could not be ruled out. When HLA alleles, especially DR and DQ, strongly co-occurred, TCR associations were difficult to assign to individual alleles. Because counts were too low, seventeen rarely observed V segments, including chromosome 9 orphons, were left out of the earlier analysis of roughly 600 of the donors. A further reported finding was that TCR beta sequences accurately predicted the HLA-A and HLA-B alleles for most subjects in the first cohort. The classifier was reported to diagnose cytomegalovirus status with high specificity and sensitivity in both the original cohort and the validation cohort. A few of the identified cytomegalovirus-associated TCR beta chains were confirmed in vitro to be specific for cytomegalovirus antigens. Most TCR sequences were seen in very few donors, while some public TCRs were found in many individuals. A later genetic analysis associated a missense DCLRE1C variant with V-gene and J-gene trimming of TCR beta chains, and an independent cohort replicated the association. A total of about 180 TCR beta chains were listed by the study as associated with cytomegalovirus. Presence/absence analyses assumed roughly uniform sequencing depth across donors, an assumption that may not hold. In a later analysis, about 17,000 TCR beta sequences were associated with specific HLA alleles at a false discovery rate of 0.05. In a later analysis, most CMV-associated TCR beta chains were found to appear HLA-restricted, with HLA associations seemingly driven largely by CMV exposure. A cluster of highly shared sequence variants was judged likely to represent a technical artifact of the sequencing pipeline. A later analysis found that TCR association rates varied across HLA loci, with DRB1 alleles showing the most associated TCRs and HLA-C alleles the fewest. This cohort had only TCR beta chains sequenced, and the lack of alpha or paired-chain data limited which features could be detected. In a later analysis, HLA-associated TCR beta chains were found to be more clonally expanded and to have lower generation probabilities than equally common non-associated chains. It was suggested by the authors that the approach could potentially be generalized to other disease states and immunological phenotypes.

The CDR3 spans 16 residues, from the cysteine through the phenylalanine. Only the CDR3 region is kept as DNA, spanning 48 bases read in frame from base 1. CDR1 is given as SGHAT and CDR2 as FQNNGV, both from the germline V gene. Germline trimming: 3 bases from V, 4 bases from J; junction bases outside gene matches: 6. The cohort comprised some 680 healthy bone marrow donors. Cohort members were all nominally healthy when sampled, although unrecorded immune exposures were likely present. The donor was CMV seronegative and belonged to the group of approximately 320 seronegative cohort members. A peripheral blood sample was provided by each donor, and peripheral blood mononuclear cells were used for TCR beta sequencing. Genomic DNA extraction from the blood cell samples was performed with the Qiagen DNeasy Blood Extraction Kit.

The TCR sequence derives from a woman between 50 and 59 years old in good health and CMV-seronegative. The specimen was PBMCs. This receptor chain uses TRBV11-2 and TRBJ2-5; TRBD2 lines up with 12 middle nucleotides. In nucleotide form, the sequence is TGTGCCAGCAGCTTTTGGACTAGCGGGGCGGGAGAGACCCAGTACTTC. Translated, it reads CASSFWTSGAGETQYF.